This TCR beta chain appears in the sequencing data of a study of graft-versus-host responses after intestinal transplantation. About the study: Those transplanted obtained multivisceral, liver-intestinal, or isolated intestinal grafts. Every transplant recipient was induced with anti-thymocyte globulin, then maintained on tacrolimus and steroids for around 3 years. Study findings and constraints: Early post-transplant HvG declines were associated with peak circulating GvH clone levels.

This CDR3 has 15 amino acids. CDR1 is MDHEN and CDR2 is SYDVKM in the germline V gene. Trimming stripped 1 base from V and 3 bases from J, with 12 bases between. Produced via immunoSEQ multiplex PCR; TCRdb's table is partial and in-frame only. The repertoire holds about 96,000 clones, with roughly nine tenths as singletons. As to this clone: Its antigen is not known.

The sequence was collected from a human donor who received an intestinal transplant. Specimen: unstimulated CD4+ T cells sorted from spleen or lymph node cells, collected before intestinal transplant. The V call is TRBV28, the J call TRBJ1-2, with D perhaps matching TRBD1 (5 bases). The CDR3 here is CASSLSQGRDYGYTF. The CDR3 region has the DNA TGTGCCAGCAGTTTATCTCAGGGAAGGGACTATGGCTACACCTTC.